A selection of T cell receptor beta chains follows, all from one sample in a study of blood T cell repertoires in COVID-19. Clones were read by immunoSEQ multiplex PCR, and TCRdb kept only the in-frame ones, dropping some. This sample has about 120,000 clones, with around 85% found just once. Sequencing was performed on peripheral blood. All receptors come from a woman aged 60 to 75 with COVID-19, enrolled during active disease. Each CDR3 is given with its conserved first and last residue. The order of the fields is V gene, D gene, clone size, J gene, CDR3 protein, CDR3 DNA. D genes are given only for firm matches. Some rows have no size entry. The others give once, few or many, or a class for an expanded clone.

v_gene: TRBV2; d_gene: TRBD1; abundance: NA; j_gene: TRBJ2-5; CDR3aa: CASSREGGLGETQYF; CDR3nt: TGTGCCAGCAGTAGGGAAGGGGGCCTTGGAGAGACCCAGTACTTC
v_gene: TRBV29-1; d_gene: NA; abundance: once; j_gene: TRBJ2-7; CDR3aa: CSVQPGTYEQYF; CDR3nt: TGCAGCGTCCAACCCGGGACCTACGAGCAGTACTTC
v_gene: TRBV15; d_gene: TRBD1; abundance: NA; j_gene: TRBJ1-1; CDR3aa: CATSGRDRGPSAFF; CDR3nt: TGTGCCACCAGCGGGCGGGACAGGGGTCCCTCAGCTTTCTTT
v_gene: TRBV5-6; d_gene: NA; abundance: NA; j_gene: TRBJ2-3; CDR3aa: CASSSRGGLSSTDTQYF; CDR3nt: TGTGCCAGCAGCTCGCGCGGGGGCCTCTCTAGCACAGATACGCAGTATTTT
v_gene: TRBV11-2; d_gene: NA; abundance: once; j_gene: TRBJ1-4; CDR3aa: CASSLVGGEKLFF; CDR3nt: TGTGCCAGCAGCTTAGTCGGGGGGGAAAAACTGTTTTTT
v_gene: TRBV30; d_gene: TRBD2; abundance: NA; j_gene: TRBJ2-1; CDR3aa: CASLAGGYNEQFF; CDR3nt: TGTGCCTCCCTAGCGGGGGGCTACAATGAGCAGTTCTTC
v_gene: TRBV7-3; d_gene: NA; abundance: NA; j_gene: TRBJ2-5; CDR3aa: CASSLGGASQETQYF; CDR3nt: TGTGCCAGCAGCTTAGGGGGGGCAAGCCAAGAGACCCAGTACTTC
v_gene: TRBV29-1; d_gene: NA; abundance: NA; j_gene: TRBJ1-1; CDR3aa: CTAVRNTEAFF; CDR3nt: TGCACCGCCGTGCGGAACACTGAAGCTTTCTTT
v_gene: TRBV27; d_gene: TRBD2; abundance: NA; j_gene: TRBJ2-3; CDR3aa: CASSLLAGHPDTQYF; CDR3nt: TGTGCCAGCAGTTTACTAGCGGGACACCCAGATACGCAGTATTTT
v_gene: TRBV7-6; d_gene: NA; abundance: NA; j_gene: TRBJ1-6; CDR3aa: CASSLVAGTNSPLHF; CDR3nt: TGTGCCAGCAGCTTAGTCGCAGGTACCAATTCACCCCTCCACTTT
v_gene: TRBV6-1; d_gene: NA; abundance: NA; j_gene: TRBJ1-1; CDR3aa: CASSEPGMSTEAFF; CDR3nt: TGTGCCAGCAGTGAACCAGGGATGAGCACTGAAGCTTTCTTT
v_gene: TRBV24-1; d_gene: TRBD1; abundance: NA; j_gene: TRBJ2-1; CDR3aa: CATSDWGDRGHNEQFF; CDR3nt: TGTGCCACCAGTGATTGGGGGGACAGGGGGCACAATGAGCAGTTCTTC
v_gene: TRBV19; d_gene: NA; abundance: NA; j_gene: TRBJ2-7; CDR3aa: CASSPQGQDASYEQYF; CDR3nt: TGTGCCAGTAGTCCCCAGGGGCAGGACGCCTCCTACGAGCAGTACTTC
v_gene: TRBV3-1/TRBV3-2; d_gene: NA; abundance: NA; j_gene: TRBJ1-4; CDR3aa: CASSQVPGNEKLFF; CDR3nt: TGTGCCAGCAGCCAAGTTCCGGGAAATGAAAAACTGTTTTTT
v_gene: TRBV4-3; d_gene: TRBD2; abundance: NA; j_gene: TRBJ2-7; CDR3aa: CASSQDLAGGPTYEQYF; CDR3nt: TGCGCCAGCAGCCAAGATCTGGCGGGGGGGCCCACCTACGAGCAGTACTTC
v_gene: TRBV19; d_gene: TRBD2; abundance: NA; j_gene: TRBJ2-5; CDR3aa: CASSIVAGMGETQYF; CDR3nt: TGTGCCAGTAGTATAGTAGCGGGGATGGGAGAGACCCAGTACTTC
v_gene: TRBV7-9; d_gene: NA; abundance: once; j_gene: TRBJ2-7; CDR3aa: CASSLDYNEQYF; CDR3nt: TGTGCCAGCAGCTTAGACTACAACGAGCAGTACTTC
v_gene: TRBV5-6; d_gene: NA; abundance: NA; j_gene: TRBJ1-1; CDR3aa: CASSLSGGRTEAFF; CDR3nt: TGTGCCAGCAGCCTCTCCGGAGGGCGGACTGAAGCTTTCTTT
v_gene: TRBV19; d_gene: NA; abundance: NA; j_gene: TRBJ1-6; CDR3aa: CASSIKETSSYNSPLHF; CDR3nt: TGTGCCAGTAGTATCAAGGAGACCAGCTCCTATAATTCACCCCTCCACTTT
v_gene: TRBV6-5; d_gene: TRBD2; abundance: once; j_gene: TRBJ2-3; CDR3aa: CASSYTSGVRTDTQYF; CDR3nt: TGTGCCAGCAGTTACACTAGCGGGGTAAGGACAGATACGCAGTATTTT
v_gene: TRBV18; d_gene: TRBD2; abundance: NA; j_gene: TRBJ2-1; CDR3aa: CASFPRLAGYNEQFF; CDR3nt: TGTGCCAGCTTTCCACGACTAGCGGGGTACAATGAGCAGTTCTTC
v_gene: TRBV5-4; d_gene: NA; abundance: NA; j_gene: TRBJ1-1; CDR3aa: CASSFLDSYRSVEAFF; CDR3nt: TGTGCCAGCAGCTTCCTGGACAGCTACAGGTCAGTTGAAGCTTTCTTT
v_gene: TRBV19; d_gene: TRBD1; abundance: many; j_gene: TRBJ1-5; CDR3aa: CASLPQGVGNQPQHF; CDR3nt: TGTGCCAGCCTACCCCAGGGGGTGGGCAATCAGCCCCAGCATTTT
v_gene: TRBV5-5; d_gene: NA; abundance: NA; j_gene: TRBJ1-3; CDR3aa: CASSTRATRVNWGNTIYF; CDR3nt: TGTGCCAGCAGCACCCGGGCCACGAGGGTTAACTGGGGAAACACCATATATTTT
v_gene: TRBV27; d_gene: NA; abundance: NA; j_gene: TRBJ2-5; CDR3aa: CASSFTGGYGETQYF; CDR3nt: TGTGCCAGCAGTTTTACGGGCGGGTATGGGGAGACCCAGTACTTC
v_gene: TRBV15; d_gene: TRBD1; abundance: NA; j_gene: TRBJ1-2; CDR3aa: CATSSRQGALGYTF; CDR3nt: TGTGCCACCAGCAGCCGACAGGGGGCGTTGGGCTACACCTTC
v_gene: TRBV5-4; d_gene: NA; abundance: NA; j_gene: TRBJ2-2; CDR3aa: CASSLTGLGGELFF; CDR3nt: TGTGCCAGCAGCTTAACAGGGTTAGGCGGGGAGCTGTTTTTT
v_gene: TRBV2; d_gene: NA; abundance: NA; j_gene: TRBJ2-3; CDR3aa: CASSEPVGGPTDTQYF; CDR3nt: TGTGCCAGCAGTGAACCGGTGGGGGGGCCCACAGATACGCAGTATTTT
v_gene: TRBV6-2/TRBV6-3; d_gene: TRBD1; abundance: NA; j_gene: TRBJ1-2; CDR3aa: CASSRDRVLTNYGYTF; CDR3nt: TGTGCCAGCAGCCGGGACAGGGTCCTAACTAACTATGGCTACACCTTC
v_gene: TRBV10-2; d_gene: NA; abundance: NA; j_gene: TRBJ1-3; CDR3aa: CASSVGPGNTIYF; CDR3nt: TGCGCCAGCAGTGTCGGTCCGGGAAACACCATATATTTT
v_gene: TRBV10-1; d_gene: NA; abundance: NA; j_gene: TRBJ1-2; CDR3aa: CASSEGRDYGYTF; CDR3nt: TGCGCCAGCAGTGAAGGCAGGGACTATGGCTACACCTTC
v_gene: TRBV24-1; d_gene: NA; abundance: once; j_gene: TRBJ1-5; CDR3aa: CATSGEGASNQPQHF; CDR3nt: TGTGCCACCAGTGGTGAGGGAGCTAGCAATCAGCCCCAGCATTTT
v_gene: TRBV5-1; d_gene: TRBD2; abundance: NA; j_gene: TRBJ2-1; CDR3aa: CASSSREAGGPYNEQFF; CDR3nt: TGCGCCAGCAGCTCCCGAGAAGCGGGGGGCCCCTACAATGAGCAGTTCTTC
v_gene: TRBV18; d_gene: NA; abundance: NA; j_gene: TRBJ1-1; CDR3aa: CASSPNTLEAFF; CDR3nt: TGTGCCAGCTCACCCAACACCCTCGAAGCTTTCTTT
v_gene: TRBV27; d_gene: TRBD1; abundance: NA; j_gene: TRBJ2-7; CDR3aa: CASRTSGTGSYEQYF; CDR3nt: TGTGCCAGCAGGACTTCGGGGACAGGGAGCTACGAGCAGTACTTC
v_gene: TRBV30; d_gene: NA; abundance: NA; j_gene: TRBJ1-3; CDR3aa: CAWSEVGEWGNTIYF; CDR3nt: TGTGCCTGGAGTGAAGTAGGAGAGTGGGGAAACACCATATATTTT
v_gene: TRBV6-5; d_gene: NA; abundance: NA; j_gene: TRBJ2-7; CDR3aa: CASSYSSPRFSYEQYF; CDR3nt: TGTGCCAGCAGTTACTCTTCCCCCAGGTTCTCCTACGAGCAGTACTTC
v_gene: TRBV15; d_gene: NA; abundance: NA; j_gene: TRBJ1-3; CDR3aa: CATSRARDSGNTIYF; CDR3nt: TGTGCCACCAGCAGAGCCAGGGATTCTGGAAACACCATATATTTT
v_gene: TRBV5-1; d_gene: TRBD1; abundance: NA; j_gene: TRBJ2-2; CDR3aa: CASSSTGGRTGELFF; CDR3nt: TGCGCCAGCAGCTCAACAGGGGGTCGGACCGGGGAGCTGTTTTTT
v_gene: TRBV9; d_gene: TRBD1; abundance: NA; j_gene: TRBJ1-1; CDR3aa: CASSRKDRASEAFF; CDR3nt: TGTGCCAGCAGCCGAAAGGACAGGGCTTCTGAAGCTTTCTTT
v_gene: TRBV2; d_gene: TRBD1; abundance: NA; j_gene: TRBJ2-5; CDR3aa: CASSPTGIQETQYF; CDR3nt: TGTGCCAGCAGTCCGACAGGGATCCAAGAGACCCAGTACTTC
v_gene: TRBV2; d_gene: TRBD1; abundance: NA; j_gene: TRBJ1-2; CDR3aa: CASRGTGGVYGYTF; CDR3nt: TGTGCCAGCAGAGGGACAGGGGGCGTCTATGGCTACACCTTC